This entry describes one TCR beta chain. Its target is not known. Generated by immunoSEQ multiplex PCR, the TCRdb table keeps only in-frame clones and is missing some. The repertoire holds 100,000 to 150,000 clones, with 88% as singletons. This sample was taken from a study of radiation and T cells in renal cell carcinoma. Study summary: Nephrectomy followed 15 Gy stereotactic body radiation by 4 weeks. Study findings and constraints: In blood, top tumor clones expanded by 2 weeks, shrinking by 4.

Time point specified: blood 2 weeks post-SBRT. The treatment was: 15 Gy SBRT to primary tumor, nephrectomy 4 weeks later. After SBRT, blood was collected at 2 and 4 weeks, plus baseline. This renal cell carcinoma was of the clear cell type. This CDR3 spans 16 amino acids. Germline V lookup: CDR1 MNHEY, CDR2 SMNVEV (reference sequence). The V gene end was trimmed by 0 bases and the J gene end by 4 bases; junction bases not matched to a gene: 4. Sequencing was performed on blood, taken from a patient whose treatment included radiotherapy and nephrectomy. The chain joins TRBV27 to TRBJ2-5; 11 nucleotides agree with TRBD2. The sequence was obtained from a woman between 65 and 79 years old with renal cell carcinoma. CDR3 sequence (DNA): TGTGCCAGCAGTTTATCCTTAGCGGGGGGGCGAGAGACCCAGTACTTC. Its protein is CASSLSLAGGRETQYF.